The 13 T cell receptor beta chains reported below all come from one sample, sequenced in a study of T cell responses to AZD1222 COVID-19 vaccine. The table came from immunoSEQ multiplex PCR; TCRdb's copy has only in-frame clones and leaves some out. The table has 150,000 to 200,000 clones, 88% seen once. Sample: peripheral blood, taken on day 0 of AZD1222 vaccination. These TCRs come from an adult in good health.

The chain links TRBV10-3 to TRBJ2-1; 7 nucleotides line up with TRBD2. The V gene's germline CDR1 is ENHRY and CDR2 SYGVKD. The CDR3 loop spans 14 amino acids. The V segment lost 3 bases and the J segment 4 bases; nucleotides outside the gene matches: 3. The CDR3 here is CAISDGTTYNEQFF. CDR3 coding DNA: TGTGCCATCAGTGATGGGACTACATACAATGAGCAGTTCTTC.

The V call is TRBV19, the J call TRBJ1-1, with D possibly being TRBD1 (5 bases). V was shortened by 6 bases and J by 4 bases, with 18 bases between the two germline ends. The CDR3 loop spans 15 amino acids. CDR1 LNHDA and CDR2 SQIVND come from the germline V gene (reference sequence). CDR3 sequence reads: CASRRGVSASTEAFF. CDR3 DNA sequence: TGTGCCAGTAGGCGAGGGGTTTCAGCGTCCACTGAAGCTTTCTTT.

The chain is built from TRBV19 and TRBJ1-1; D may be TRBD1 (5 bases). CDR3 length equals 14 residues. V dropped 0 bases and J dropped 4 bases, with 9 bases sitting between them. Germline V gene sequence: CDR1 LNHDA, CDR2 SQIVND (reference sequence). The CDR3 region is CASSIDGGPTEAFF. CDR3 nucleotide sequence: TGTGCCAGTAGTATAGACGGGGGACCCACTGAAGCTTTCTTT.

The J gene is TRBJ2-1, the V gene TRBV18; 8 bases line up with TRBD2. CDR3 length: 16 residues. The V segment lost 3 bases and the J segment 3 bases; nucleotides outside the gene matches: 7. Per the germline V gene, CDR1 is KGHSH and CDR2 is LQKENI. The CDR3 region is CASSPRGGIVYNEQFF. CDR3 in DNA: TGTGCCAGCTCACCCCGGGGGGGCATAGTCTACAATGAGCAGTTCTTC.

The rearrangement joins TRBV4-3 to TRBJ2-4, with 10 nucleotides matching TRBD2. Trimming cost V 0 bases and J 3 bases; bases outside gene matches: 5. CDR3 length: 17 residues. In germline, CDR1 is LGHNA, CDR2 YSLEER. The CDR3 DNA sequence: TGCGCCAGCAGCCAAGATTGGGCTAGCGGGAGCAAAAACATTCAGTACTTC. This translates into CASSQDWASGSKNIQYF.

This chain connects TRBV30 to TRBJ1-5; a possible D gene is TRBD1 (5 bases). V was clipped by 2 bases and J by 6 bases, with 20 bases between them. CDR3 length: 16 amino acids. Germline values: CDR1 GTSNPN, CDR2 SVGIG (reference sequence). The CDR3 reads CAWSKHLGARIQPQHF. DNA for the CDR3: TGTGCCTGGAGTAAACACCTCGGGGCTAGGATTCAGCCCCAGCATTTT. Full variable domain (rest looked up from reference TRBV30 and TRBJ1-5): SQTIHQWPATLVQPVGSPLSLECTVEGTSNPNLYWYRQAAGRGLQLLFYSVGIGQISSEVPQNLSASRPQDRQFILSSKKLLLSDSGFYLCAWSKHLGARIQPQHFGDGTRLSIL.

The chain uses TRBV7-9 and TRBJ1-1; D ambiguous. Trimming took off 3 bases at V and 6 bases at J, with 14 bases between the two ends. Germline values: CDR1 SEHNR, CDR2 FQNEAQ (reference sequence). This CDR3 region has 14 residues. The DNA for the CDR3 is TGTGCCAGCAGCTTTGGGCGGAGGGATTCTGAAGCTTTCTTT. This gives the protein CASSFGRRDSEAFF.

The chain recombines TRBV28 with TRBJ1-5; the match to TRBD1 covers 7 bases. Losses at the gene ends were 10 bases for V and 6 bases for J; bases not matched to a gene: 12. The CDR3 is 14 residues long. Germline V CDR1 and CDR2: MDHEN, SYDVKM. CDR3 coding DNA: TGTGCCACCCAAGCACGACAGGGACTTCAGCCCCAGCATTTT. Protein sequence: CATQARQGLQPQHF.

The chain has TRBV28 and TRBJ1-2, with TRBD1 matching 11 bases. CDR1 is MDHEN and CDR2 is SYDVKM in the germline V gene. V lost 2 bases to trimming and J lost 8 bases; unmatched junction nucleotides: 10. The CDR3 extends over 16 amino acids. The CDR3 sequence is CASSLRVSGQGEGYTF. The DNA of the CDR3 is TGTGCCAGCAGTTTACGGGTGTCGGGACAGGGGGAAGGCTACACCTTC.

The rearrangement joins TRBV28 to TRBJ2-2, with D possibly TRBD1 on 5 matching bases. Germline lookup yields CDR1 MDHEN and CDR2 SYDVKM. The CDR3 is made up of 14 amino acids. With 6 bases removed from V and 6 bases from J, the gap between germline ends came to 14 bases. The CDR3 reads CASRRSQVAGELFF. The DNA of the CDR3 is TGTGCCAGCAGAAGGTCACAGGTCGCCGGGGAGCTGTTTTTT.

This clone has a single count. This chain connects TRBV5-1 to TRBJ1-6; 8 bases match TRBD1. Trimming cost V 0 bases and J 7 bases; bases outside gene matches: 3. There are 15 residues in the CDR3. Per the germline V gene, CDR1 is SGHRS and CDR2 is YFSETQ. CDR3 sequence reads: CASSLGQGYNSPLHF. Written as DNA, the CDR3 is TGCGCCAGCAGCTTGGGACAGGGGTACAATTCACCCCTCCACTTT.

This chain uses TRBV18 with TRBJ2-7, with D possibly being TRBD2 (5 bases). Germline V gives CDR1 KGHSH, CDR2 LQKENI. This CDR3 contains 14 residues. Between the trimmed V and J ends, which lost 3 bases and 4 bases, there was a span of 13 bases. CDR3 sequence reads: CASSPPGFRYEQYF. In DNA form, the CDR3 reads TGTGCCAGCTCACCGCCGGGGTTTAGGTACGAGCAGTACTTC. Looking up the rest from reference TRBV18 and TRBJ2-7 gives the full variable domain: NAGVMQNPRHLVRRRGQEARLRCSPMKGHSHVYWYRQLPEEGLKFMVYLQKENIIDESGMPKERFSAEFPKEGPSILRIQQVVRGDSAAYFCASSPPGFRYEQYFGPGTRLTVT.

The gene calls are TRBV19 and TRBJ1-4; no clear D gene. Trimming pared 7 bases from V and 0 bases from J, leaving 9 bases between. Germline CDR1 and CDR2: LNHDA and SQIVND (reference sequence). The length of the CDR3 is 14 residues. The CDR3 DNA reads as TGTGCCAGTACGGACGGAGCAACTAATGAAAAACTGTTTTTT. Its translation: CASTDGATNEKLFF.